These 16 T cell receptor beta chains were sequenced from one sample in a study of blood T cell repertoires in COVID-19. Measured with immunoSEQ multiplex PCR; TCRdb has only the in-frame clones, and not every one. Of 270,000 or so clones listed, roughly 89% are singletons. Sequenced sample: peripheral blood. The receptor source for this set is a young woman with COVID-19, enrolled during active disease.

This clone was detected only a few times. The chain uses TRBV6-5 and TRBJ2-3, with TRBD2 matching 11 bases. This CDR3 region has 15 residues. The germline CDR1 and CDR2 sequences are MNHEY and SVGAGI. With 8 bases clipped from V and 5 bases from J, the junction kept 9 bases outside the gene matches. This CDR3 is CASGRLAGTEDTQYF. The CDR3 region has the DNA TGTGCCAGCGGACGACTAGCGGGGACGGAAGATACGCAGTATTTT.

The gene calls are TRBV6-6 and TRBJ1-2; a weak D match, TRBD1 (5 bases). This CDR3 is built from 14 residues. Trimming took off 1 base at V and 6 bases at J, with 12 bases between the two ends. Germline V gene lookup returns CDR1 MNHNY and CDR2 SVGAGI (reference sequence). The CDR3 nucleotides read TGTGCCAGCAGTTACTGGGGCCCCTCTGATGGCTACACCTTC. Its translation: CASSYWGPSDGYTF.

The genes are TRBV28 and TRBJ2-7, with 9 bases aligning to TRBD2. CDR3 length: 15 amino acids. Germline CDR1 is MDHEN and CDR2 is SYDVKM. V dropped 6 bases and J dropped 6; count of bases not matched to a gene: 12. The CDR3 bases are TGTGCCAGCAGCCGGGCGGGGGGGCGTCTTAGCGAGCAGTACTTC. As protein: CASSRAGGRLSEQYF.

CDR3 bases: TGCGCCAGCAGCCACCCCCCGACAGGGAACTATGGCTACACCTTC. Translation: CASSHPPTGNYGYTF. The genes are TRBV4-1 and TRBJ1-2; 7 positions match TRBD1. Germline V lookup: CDR1 MGHRA, CDR2 YSYEKL. With 3 bases clipped from V and 2 bases from J, the junction kept 6 bases outside the gene matches. This CDR3 has 15 amino acids.

The chain joins TRBV28 to TRBJ2-7; tentatively, D is TRBD2 (6 bases). This CDR3 is 14 amino acids long. The germline V gene encodes CDR1 MDHEN and CDR2 SYDVKM. V was pared by 3 bases and J by 2 bases, with 11 bases between. The CDR3 spells CASSLPGRPYEQYF. The DNA of the CDR3 is TGTGCCAGCAGTTTGCCAGGGAGGCCCTACGAGCAGTACTTC.

The chain recombines TRBV2 with TRBJ2-7; TRBD1 matches 10 bases. The ends lost 4 bases at V and 4 bases at J; junction bases unmatched: 4. The CDR3 consists of 14 residues. Germline V gene data show CDR1 as SNHLY and CDR2 as FYNNEI. CDR3 residues: CASSGWDRGYEQYF. CDR3 DNA: TGTGCCAGCAGTGGTTGGGACAGGGGATACGAGCAGTACTTC.

V usage is TRBV27 and J usage is TRBJ2-7; 9 nucleotides line up with TRBD1. The CDR3 is made up of 14 amino acids. V trimming: 4 bases; J trimming: 4 bases; junction bases outside the gene matches: 5. Germline-derived CDR1 and CDR2 are MNHEY and SMNVEV (reference sequence). CDR3 loop: CASSSSGQGYEQYF. The CDR3 nucleotides read TGTGCCAGCAGTTCATCGGGACAGGGTTACGAGCAGTACTTC.

The chain is built from TRBV2 and TRBJ1-5; unclear D gene. Trimming left V 2 bases short and J 4 bases short, with 15 bases between. This CDR3 contains 16 residues. Germline assignment: CDR1 SNHLY and CDR2 FYNNEI. CDR3 nucleotide sequence: TGTGCCAGCAGTGAACCCGACAAGTCCTTTAATCAGCCCCAGCATTTT. It translates to CASSEPDKSFNQPQHF. Using reference TRBV2 and TRBJ1-5 for the parts outside the CDR3, the full variable domain is EPEVTQTPSHQVTQMGQEVILRCVPISNHLYFYWYRQILGQKVEFLVSFYNNEISEKSEIFDDQFSVERPDGSNFTLKIRSTKLEDSAMYFCASSEPDKSFNQPQHFGDGTRLSIL.

The chain has TRBV18 and TRBJ2-2; D uncertain. Trimming stripped 2 bases from V and 0 bases from J, with 10 bases between. In germline, CDR1 is KGHSH, CDR2 LQKENI. The CDR3 has 16 residues. The CDR3 DNA sequence: TGTGCCAGCTCACCAATGGGCCACTCGAACACCGGGGAGCTGTTTTTT. Translated, it gives CASSPMGHSNTGELFF.

The gene calls are TRBV11-2 and TRBJ2-2; 8 nucleotides line up with TRBD1. Trimming at V came to 3 bases and at J to 1 base, leaving 4 bases not matched to a gene. There are 16 residues in the CDR3. Germline CDR1 and CDR2: SGHAT and FQNNGV. CDR3 protein: CASSFQGAMNTGELFF. The CDR3 region has the DNA TGTGCCAGCAGCTTTCAGGGGGCGATGAACACCGGGGAGCTGTTTTTT.

The chain employs TRBV30 and TRBJ1-5, with no clear D. V was pared by 0 bases and J by 3 bases, with 9 bases between. Germline CDR1 and CDR2: GTSNPN and SVGIG (reference sequence). CDR3 length: 14 residues. The CDR3 DNA reads as TGTGCCTGGAGTGTACTTTCCCTCAATCAGCCCCAGCATTTT. Residues: CAWSVLSLNQPQHF.

The chain is built from TRBV27 and TRBJ2-1; no definite D call. The CDR3 length is 14 residues. Per the germline V gene, CDR1 is MNHEY and CDR2 is SMNVEV (reference sequence). Trimming took 5 bases from V and 3 from J, leaving 11 bases between them. The CDR3 loop is CASSPPTGYNEQFF. CDR3 DNA sequence: TGTGCCAGCAGTCCGCCGACGGGCTACAATGAGCAGTTCTTC.

V is TRBV5-1 and J is TRBJ2-1, with 10 bases identical to TRBD2. In germline, CDR1 is SGHRS, CDR2 YFSETQ. Losses at the gene ends were 6 bases for V and 4 bases for J; bases not matched to a gene: 7. The CDR3 is 15 amino acids. The CDR3 spells CASNGLAGAYNEQFF. The CDR3 bases are TGCGCCAGCAACGGTCTAGCGGGGGCTTACAATGAGCAGTTCTTC.

The chain recombines TRBV29-1 with TRBJ2-7; 8 bases agree with TRBD1. V lost 1 base and J lost 3; bases outside the gene matches: 11. Germline values: CDR1 SQVTM, CDR2 ANQGSEA. This CDR3 has 16 residues. CDR3 region: CSVEVTGTGKGYEQYF. CDR3 DNA: TGCAGCGTTGAAGTAACCGGGACAGGCAAGGGCTACGAGCAGTACTTC.

V and J are TRBV27 and TRBJ1-5; tentatively, D is TRBD1 (5 bases). Germline V gene sequence: CDR1 MNHEY, CDR2 SMNVEV (reference sequence). Trimming took off 0 bases at V and 1 base at J, with 7 bases between the two ends. The CDR3 runs to 15 residues. CDR3 nucleotides: TGTGCCAGCAGTTTATCAGGGGCGAGCAATCAGCCCCAGCATTTT. This sequence encodes CASSLSGASNQPQHF.

This chain connects TRBV10-1 to TRBJ2-3, with 8 bases fitting TRBD2. CDR1 and CDR2 (germline): WNHNN, SYGVQD (reference sequence). This CDR3 is built from 16 residues. V lost 0 bases and J lost 3; bases outside the gene matches: 5. Written as DNA, the CDR3 is TGCGCCAGCAGTGAGTCGGCGGGGGGAGTTACAGATACGCAGTATTTT. Its protein is CASSESAGGVTDTQYF.